The T cell receptor beta chain under discussion was sequenced for a study of blood T cells in healthy people across ages. General study points: The study found more naive CD4+ cells and higher diversity in long-lived than aged donors.

Per sample, at least 5 micrograms of total RNA were extracted. It was with a sample-barcoded 5' primer and a J-beta primer mix that a second PCR of roughly 7 to 12 cycles was run. From the 5' RACE reads, TCRdb called clonotypes with MiXCR, one entry per CDR3 protein. The sample consists of 760,000 or so distinct CDR3 sequences, 20% to 25% of them appearing once. Worth noting for this clonotype: Its antigen is as yet unknown.

The CDR3 is 14 amino acids. V lost 8 bases to trimming and J lost 1 base, with 13 bases between them. Germline CDR1 is SNHLY and CDR2 is FYNNEI. These same records also appear under a second study, on T cells of mothers and their children.

The V call is TRBV2, the J call TRBJ2-3; D not certain. The sequence was collected from a boy between 10 and 17 years old in good health. The material sequenced was blood. The CDR3 nucleotides are TGTGCCAGCGGCCGACATACTGGCACAGATACGCAGTATTTT. This sequence encodes CASGRHTGTDTQYF.